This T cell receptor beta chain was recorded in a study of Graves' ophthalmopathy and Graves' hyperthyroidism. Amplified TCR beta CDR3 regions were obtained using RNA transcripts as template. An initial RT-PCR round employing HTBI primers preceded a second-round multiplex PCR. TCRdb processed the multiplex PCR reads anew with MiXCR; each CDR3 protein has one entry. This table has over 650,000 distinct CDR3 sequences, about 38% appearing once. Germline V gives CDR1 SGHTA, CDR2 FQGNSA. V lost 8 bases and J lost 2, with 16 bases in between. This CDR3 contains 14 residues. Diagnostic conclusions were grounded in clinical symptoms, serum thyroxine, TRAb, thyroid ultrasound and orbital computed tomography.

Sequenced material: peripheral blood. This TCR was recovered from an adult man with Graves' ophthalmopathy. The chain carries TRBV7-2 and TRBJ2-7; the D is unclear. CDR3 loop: CASSPQDAPYEQYF. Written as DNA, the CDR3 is TGTGCCAGCTCACCGCAGGATGCCCCCTACGAGCAGTACTTC.